These T cell receptor beta chains were read from a single sample in a study of CD8 T cells in Susac syndrome. In TCRdb, the immunoSEQ multiplex PCR reads were re-called with MiXCR into one record per CDR3 protein. The table records approximately 190,000 distinct CDR3 sequences, just under 95% of them present only once. Input material: CD8+ T cells from PBMCs. These receptors were obtained from a human donor with Susac syndrome. Each CDR3 is given with its conserved first and last residue. Each record gives: D gene, CDR3 length, J gene, V gene, clone size, CDR3 DNA, CDR3 protein. A D gene is named only where the DNA matches it firmly. A clone size is listed for some rows: how often the clone was seen (once, few, many), or a class if it is expanded.

D: .
length: 14
J: TRBJ2-5
V: TRBV27
size: .
DNA: TGTGCCAGCAGTCTCGGTCCTTCGGGAGAGACCCAGTACTTC
CDR3: CASSLGPSGETQYF

D: .
length: 12
J: TRBJ1-1
V: TRBV6-5
size: .
DNA: TGTGCCAGCAGCCCAGCCAACACTGAAGCTTTCTTT
CDR3: CASSPANTEAFF

D: TRBD1
length: 13
J: TRBJ1-5
V: TRBV27
size: .
DNA: TGTGCCAGCAGTGGGACAGGCAATCAGCCCCAGCATTTT
CDR3: CASSGTGNQPQHF

D: TRBD2
length: 17
J: TRBJ2-6
V: TRBV13
size: .
DNA: TGTGCCAGCAGCTTAACTAGCGGGTTCTCTGGGGCCAACGTCCTGACTTTC
CDR3: CASSLTSGFSGANVLTF

D: TRBD1
length: 13
J: TRBJ1-4
V: TRBV28
size: .
DNA: TGTGCCAGCAGTTCCGGGACAGATGAAAAACTGTTTTTT
CDR3: CASSSGTDEKLFF

D: TRBD1
length: 16
J: TRBJ2-7
V: TRBV6-5
size: .
DNA: TGTGCCAGCAGTTACCCGCGAACGGACAGGGCCGACGAGCAGTACTTC
CDR3: CASSYPRTDRADEQYF

D: .
length: 17
J: TRBJ1-5
V: TRBV4-2
size: once
DNA: TGTGCCAGCAGCCAAGATGCGGGGGGTTTTGGTGATCAGCCCCAGCATTTT
CDR3: CASSQDAGGFGDQPQHF

D: TRBD2
length: 13
J: TRBJ2-4
V: TRBV2
size: .
DNA: TGTGCCAGCAACGGGAGGGCCAAAAACATTCAGTACTTC
CDR3: CASNGRAKNIQYF

D: TRBD2
length: 19
J: TRBJ2-7
V: TRBV5-1
size: once
DNA: TGCGCCAGCAGCTTGGCCTATTTTGACGAGGGACTAGCTGCCGGCGAGCAGTACTTC
CDR3: CASSLAYFDEGLAAGEQYF

D: .
length: 12
J: TRBJ1-5
V: TRBV28
size: .
DNA: TGTGCCAGCAGTTTAATGAATCAGCCCCAGCATTTT
CDR3: CASSLMNQPQHF

D: .
length: 16
J: TRBJ1-5
V: TRBV4-1
size: .
DNA: TGCGCCAGCAGCCAAATCTCGGACAGCATAAATCAGCCCCAGCATTTT
CDR3: CASSQISDSINQPQHF

D: .
length: 16
J: TRBJ2-3
V: TRBV7-8
size: .
DNA: TGTGCCAGCAGCCTTGCGGTCACCGATTTCACAGATACGCAGTATTTT
CDR3: CASSLAVTDFTDTQYF

D: .
length: 13
J: TRBJ1-4
V: TRBV29-1
size: .
DNA: TGCAGCGTTGGCCAGCGCAAAAATGAAAAACTGTTTTTT
CDR3: CSVGQRKNEKLFF

D: .
length: 12
J: TRBJ2-2
V: TRBV29-1
size: .
DNA: TGCAGCGTACCCGGGACTACCGGGGAGCTGTTTTTT
CDR3: CSVPGTTGELFF